This T cell receptor beta chain derives from a study of CD8 T cells in ankylosing spondylitis. Study observations and caveats: A motif of eight highly homologous TCR beta variants was seen as apparently characteristic of ankylosing spondylitis blood. Some of the motif variants had earlier been found in reactive arthritis patients' fluid and blood.

This clonotype was detected a few times. What it binds is not known. MiXCR, applied by TCRdb to the 5' RACE reads, yields one record per CDR3 protein. The sample includes roughly 200,000 distinct CDR3 sequences, around 13% seen only once; the top ten take more than 15%. Germline CDR1 MGHRA, CDR2 YSYEKL. V lost 4 bases to trimming and J lost 3 bases, with 18 bases between them. The CDR3 consists of 16 residues. This TCR was recovered from a male donor with ankylosing spondylitis or in good health (not recorded which). The J gene is TRBJ1-1, the V gene TRBV4-1; no firm D call. The sequenced sample consisted of blood, either unsorted or a sorted T cell fraction (not recorded which). This CDR3 is CASSRNDLNRDTEAFF. Written as DNA, the CDR3 is TGCGCCAGCAGCCGTAACGACCTTAATCGGGACACTGAAGCTTTCTTT.